Listed below are T cell receptor beta chains from one sample, sequenced in a study of control samples from healthy donors and cancer patients. Some clones are missing from TCRdb's copy, which holds only in-frame ones; the method was immunoSEQ multiplex PCR. The sample consists of 150,000 to 200,000 clones, roughly 92% of them appearing once. The material sequenced was blood. The origin of the receptors is a woman younger than 35 in good health. Each CDR3 is given with its conserved first and last residue. A D gene is named only where the DNA matches it firmly. The size of a clone is reported for some rows only, either as once, few or many, or as a class for expanded clones.

cdr3_nt,cdr3_aa,clone_size,j_call,v_call,d_call
TGTGCCAGCAGCTTATCCCGACACAATGAGCAGTTCTTC,CASSLSRHNEQFF,-,TRBJ2-1,TRBV7-3,-
TGTGCCAGTAACTCACCAGTACGGGCTAACTATGGCTACACCTTC,CASNSPVRANYGYTF,once,TRBJ1-2,TRBV19,-
TGTGCCAGCAGTGACTTGACAGGGGGCATCAGCAATCAGCCCCAGCATTTT,CASSDLTGGISNQPQHF,-,TRBJ1-5,TRBV6-2/TRBV6-3,TRBD1
TGCGCCAGCAGCCTACTAGCGGCCGAGGAGACCCAGTACTTC,CASSLLAAEETQYF,-,TRBJ2-5,TRBV4-1,TRBD2
TGTGCCAGCTCACCACCCGGGCAGCTAACCCAAGAGACCCAGTACTTC,CASSPPGQLTQETQYF,-,TRBJ2-5,TRBV18,-
TGTGCCAGCAGTACCAATCAGCCCCAGCATTTT,CASSTNQPQHF,once,TRBJ1-5,TRBV28,-
TGTGAAGGGGGGACATACTCCGACACCTTTCGCGGTGGCTACACCTTC,CEGGTYSDTFRGGYTF,once,TRBJ1-2,TRBV5-6,-
TGTGCCAGCAGCTCCGACAGGGAAACTGAAGCTTTCTTT,CASSSDRETEAFF,-,TRBJ1-1,TRBV6-5,TRBD1
TGTGCCAGCAGCTACCGAGGACAGGGACGTACGGGCTATGGCTACACCTTC,CASSYRGQGRTGYGYTF,-,TRBJ1-2,TRBV21-1,-
TGTGCCAGCCAGGGGGGGAATGAGCAGTTCTTC,CASQGGNEQFF,-,TRBJ2-1,TRBV6-6,-
TGTGCCAGCAGGTGGGAGACAGGGGGAAATTCACCCCTCCACTTT,CASRWETGGNSPLHF,once,TRBJ1-6,TRBV27,TRBD1
TGCGCCAGCAGCTTAACTGGGGCCAACGTCCTGACTTTC,CASSLTGANVLTF,-,TRBJ2-6,TRBV5-1,-
TGCAGCGTTGGAAGGACAGGGTCATGGACTGAAGCTTTCTTT,CSVGRTGSWTEAFF,-,TRBJ1-1,TRBV29-1,TRBD1
TGCGCCAGCAGCTTGGGGGACCCACTAGCCGAAAAACTGTTTTTT,CASSLGDPLAEKLFF,-,TRBJ1-4,TRBV5-1,-
TGCGCCAGCAGCTTGTACCCCCCGGGCCAGACAGAAGAGACCCAGTACTTC,CASSLYPPGQTEETQYF,-,TRBJ2-5,TRBV5-1,-
TGTGCCAGCAGCGAACTTCCAATCACAGGGGTCAGCTCTGGAAACACCACATATTTT,CASSELPITGVSSGNTTYF,-,TRBJ1-3,TRBV9,TRBD1
TGTGCCAGCAGCTTTAACAGGGCTACTGAAGCTTTCTTT,CASSFNRATEAFF,-,TRBJ1-1,TRBV5-5,-
TGTGCCAGCTCACGTACCCGGGAAAAAGAGACCCAGTACTTC,CASSRTREKETQYF,-,TRBJ2-5,TRBV18,-
TGTGCCAGCAGTAACACAGTGAACACTGAAGCTTTCTTT,CASSNTVNTEAFF,-,TRBJ1-1,TRBV6-5,-
TGTGCCAGCAGTATCGGGTTTACGAACACTGAAGCTTTCTTT,CASSIGFTNTEAFF,-,TRBJ1-1,TRBV6-2/TRBV6-3,-
TGTGCCACCAGCATAGACAGGGTTGGAAACACCATATATTTT,CATSIDRVGNTIYF,-,TRBJ1-3,TRBV15,TRBD1
TGTGCCAGCAGTTACGCCGTGGGATACACTGAAGCTTTCTTT,CASSYAVGYTEAFF,once,TRBJ1-1,TRBV6-5,-
TGTGCCAGCACTGCAACGACAGGGATCAATCAGCCCCAGCATTTT,CASTATTGINQPQHF,-,TRBJ1-5,TRBV6-6,TRBD1
TGTGCCAGCAGTTACTCGACGGGTAGCAATCAGCCCCAGCATTTT,CASSYSTGSNQPQHF,-,TRBJ1-5,TRBV6-5,-
TGTGCCACCAGTAAGTTCGGGGGGAACACAGATACGCAGTATTTT,CATSKFGGNTDTQYF,-,TRBJ2-3,TRBV24-1,TRBD2
TGTGCCAGTAGTATAGGCTTTACAGCCGAAGCTTTCTTT,CASSIGFTAEAFF,-,TRBJ1-1,TRBV19,-
TGTGCCAGCAGCTTCGAGGGCAGCTATGGCTACACCTTC,CASSFEGSYGYTF,-,TRBJ1-2,TRBV11-2,-
TGTGCCAGCAGCTTAATGCTAGTAAGAGACGACAGAACCCCTGAAAAACTGTTTTTT,CASSLMLVRDDRTPEKLFF,-,TRBJ1-4,TRBV5-6,-
TGTGCCAGCATCCCCAACGGACTTGCCACAGATACGCAGTATTTT,CASIPNGLATDTQYF,-,TRBJ2-3,TRBV6-5,-
TGTGCCAGCAGCTTAGGAGGGGCTGGGCAGCCCCAGCATTTT,CASSLGGAGQPQHF,-,TRBJ1-5,TRBV5-4,-
TGTGCCGCCCTAAAGGGGACGGTCACGAACACCGGGGAGCTGTTTTTT,CAALKGTVTNTGELFF,-,TRBJ2-2,TRBV7-9,-
TGTGCCAGCAGCCAGGCCGGGACAGATAATGAAAAACTGTTTTTT,CASSQAGTDNEKLFF,-,TRBJ1-4,TRBV5-6,TRBD1
TGTGCCAGCAGCGTAGAAATACAAGGGTCTAGTGAAGACTACACCTTC,CASSVEIQGSSEDYTF,-,TRBJ1-2,TRBV9,-
TGTGCCAGCAGTTACTGGGGACTAGTTATCCACGAGCAGTACTTC,CASSYWGLVIHEQYF,-,TRBJ2-7,TRBV6-5,TRBD2
TGTGCCAGCAGTTCGCCTAGTCCCCGGGAAGAGCAGTACTTC,CASSSPSPREEQYF,-,TRBJ2-7,TRBV28,-
TGTGCCAGCAGTCAAAACAGGGTATCCGAAGCTTTCTTT,CASSQNRVSEAFF,-,TRBJ1-1,TRBV12-3/TRBV12-4,-
TGTGCCAGCAGCTCGGACGGGCACTCTGGAAACACCATATATTTT,CASSSDGHSGNTIYF,few,TRBJ1-3,TRBV5-4,-
TGTGCCAGCAGCAGACAGGGAACGACTGGAAACACCATATATTTT,CASSRQGTTGNTIYF,-,TRBJ1-3,TRBV27,TRBD1
TGTGCCAGCAGTTTTAACCCGAACAGCCCTTACGAGCAGTACTTC,CASSFNPNSPYEQYF,-,TRBJ2-7,TRBV27,-
TGTGCCAGCAGCCCCCCGGGGGCCTCTAGCACAGATACGCAGTATTTT,CASSPPGASSTDTQYF,-,TRBJ2-3,TRBV9,-
TGCGCCAGCAGCCGCGGGGGGAGCACTGAAGCTTTCTTT,CASSRGGSTEAFF,once,TRBJ1-1,TRBV4-1,-
TGTGCCACCAGTGATTTGAAGAGGGATGAGGACACTGAAGCTTTCTTT,CATSDLKRDEDTEAFF,-,TRBJ1-1,TRBV24-1,-
TGTGCCAGCTCACTCTCCCTACTAGCGGGAAGGTACAATGAGCAGTTCTTC,CASSLSLLAGRYNEQFF,-,TRBJ2-1,TRBV18,TRBD2
TGTGCCAGCAGCCCAACCCTGTTAGGGATAAGCTCCTACGAGCAGTACTTC,CASSPTLLGISSYEQYF,-,TRBJ2-7,TRBV7-2,-
TGCGCCAGCAGCCAAGGGGGGATCGGACTCACCGGGGAGCTGTTTTTT,CASSQGGIGLTGELFF,once,TRBJ2-2,TRBV4-1,-
TGTGCCAGTAACAAGGGGCGGGGTGGACAAGAGACCCAGTACTTC,CASNKGRGGQETQYF,-,TRBJ2-5,TRBV19,-
TGTGCCAGCAGTGGCGGCTCAATTAACTATGGCTACACCTTC,CASSGGSINYGYTF,few,TRBJ1-2,TRBV2,-
TGCGCCAGCAGCCTGGACAGGGTTACAGATACGCAGTATTTT,CASSLDRVTDTQYF,-,TRBJ2-3,TRBV4-3,TRBD1
TGTGCCAGCAGCCGAGGGAGCGGGAGGTCCTACAATGAGCAGTTCTTC,CASSRGSGRSYNEQFF,-,TRBJ2-1,TRBV9,TRBD2
TGTGCCACCAGCACCAGGAAGGGCTTCCGGGAAGGCTACACCTTC,CATSTRKGFREGYTF,-,TRBJ1-2,TRBV15,-
TGTGCCAGCAGCCTCAACAGGGATGAGCAGTACTTC,CASSLNRDEQYF,-,TRBJ2-7,TRBV6-5,-
TGTGCCAGCAGTAGACTCAGGACTGGGGACTACGAGCAGTACTTC,CASSRLRTGDYEQYF,-,TRBJ2-7,TRBV28,-
TGTGCCAGCAGCTTGGAAGTTGTGTACGAGCAGTACTTC,CASSLEVVYEQYF,-,TRBJ2-7,TRBV5-4,-
TGCAGTGCAAGTAATACCCCAAACAATGAGCAGTTCTTC,CSASNTPNNEQFF,-,TRBJ2-1,TRBV20-1,-
TGTGCCAGCTCGTCGGGGGTCTCCAATGAGCAGTTCTTC,CASSSGVSNEQFF,-,TRBJ2-1,TRBV18,-
TGTGCCAGCAGTCTTGGACAGGGGGCAGGTGGCTACACCTTC,CASSLGQGAGGYTF,-,TRBJ1-2,TRBV6-6,TRBD1
TGTGCCAGCTTCAGGGACTTGGACACTGAAGCTTTCTTT,CASFRDLDTEAFF,-,TRBJ1-1,TRBV6-6,-
TGTGCCAGCAGTAGCACCGGGACAGGGGTCCGACGGGGCTACACCTTC,CASSSTGTGVRRGYTF,-,TRBJ1-2,TRBV5-4,TRBD1
TGTGCCAGCTCACGCGAGAATCAGCCCCAGCATTTT,CASSRENQPQHF,-,TRBJ1-5,TRBV18,-
TGTGCCAGCAGTCTCCTGCAGGGGGCAATTTCTGGCTACACCTTC,CASSLLQGAISGYTF,-,TRBJ1-2,TRBV6-5,TRBD1